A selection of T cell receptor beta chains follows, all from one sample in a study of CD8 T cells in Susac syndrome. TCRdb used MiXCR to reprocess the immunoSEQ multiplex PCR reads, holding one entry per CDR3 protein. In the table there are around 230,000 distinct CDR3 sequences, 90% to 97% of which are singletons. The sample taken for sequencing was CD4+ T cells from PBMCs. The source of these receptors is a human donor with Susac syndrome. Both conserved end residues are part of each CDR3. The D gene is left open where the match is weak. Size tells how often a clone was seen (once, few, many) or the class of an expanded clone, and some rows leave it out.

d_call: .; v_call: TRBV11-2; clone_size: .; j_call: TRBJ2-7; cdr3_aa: CASSYTSSYEQYF; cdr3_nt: TGTGCCAGCAGCTACACTAGCTCCTACGAGCAGTACTTC
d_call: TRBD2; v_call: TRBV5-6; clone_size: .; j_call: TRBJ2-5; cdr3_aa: CASSLVAGGPGTQYF; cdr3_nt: TGTGCCAGCAGCTTGGTGGCGGGAGGGCCTGGGACCCAGTACTTC
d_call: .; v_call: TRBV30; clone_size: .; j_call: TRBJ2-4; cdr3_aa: CAGTRGLNDIQYF; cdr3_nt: TGTGCCGGTACGCGAGGGTTGAATGACATTCAGTACTTC
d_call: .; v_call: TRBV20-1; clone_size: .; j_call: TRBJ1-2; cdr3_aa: CSAEGEPNYGYTF; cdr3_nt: TGCAGTGCCGAGGGGGAACCTAACTATGGCTACACCTTC
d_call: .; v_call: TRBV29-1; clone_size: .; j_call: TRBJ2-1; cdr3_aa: CSVKTGASYNEQFF; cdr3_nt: TGCAGCGTGAAGACCGGCGCCTCCTACAATGAGCAGTTCTTC
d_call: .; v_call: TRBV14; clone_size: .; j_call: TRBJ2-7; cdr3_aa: CASSQLTGYEQYF; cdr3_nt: TGTGCCAGCAGCCAACTCACTGGCTACGAGCAGTACTTC
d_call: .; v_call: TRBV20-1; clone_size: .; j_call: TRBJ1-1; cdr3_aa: CSAKLGGAEAFF; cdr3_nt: TGCAGTGCCAAACTTGGAGGGGCTGAAGCTTTCTTT
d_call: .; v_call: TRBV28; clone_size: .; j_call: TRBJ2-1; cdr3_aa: CASTLRGYHEQFF; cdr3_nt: TGTGCCAGCACCCTCCGGGGGTATCATGAGCAGTTCTTC
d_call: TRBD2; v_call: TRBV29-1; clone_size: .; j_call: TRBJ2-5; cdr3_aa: CSSAPRLAVQETQYF; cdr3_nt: TGCAGCTCGGCCCCCCGGCTAGCGGTACAAGAGACCCAGTACTTC
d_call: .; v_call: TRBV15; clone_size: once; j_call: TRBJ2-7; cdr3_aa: CATLPKTRVYEQYF; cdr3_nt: TGTGCCACCCTCCCGAAAACCAGGGTCTACGAGCAGTACTTC
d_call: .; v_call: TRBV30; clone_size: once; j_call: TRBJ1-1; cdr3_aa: CAWSGRGTEAFF; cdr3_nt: TGTGCCTGGAGTGGACGGGGCACTGAAGCTTTCTTT
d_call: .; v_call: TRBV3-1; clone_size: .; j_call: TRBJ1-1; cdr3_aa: CASSLGMSEAFF; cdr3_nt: TGTGCCAGCAGCCTAGGGATGAGTGAAGCTTTCTTT
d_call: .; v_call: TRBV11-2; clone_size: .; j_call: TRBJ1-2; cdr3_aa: CASSLDHPFLANYGYTF; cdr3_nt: TGTGCCAGCAGCTTAGATCACCCCTTTTTAGCTAACTATGGCTACACCTTC
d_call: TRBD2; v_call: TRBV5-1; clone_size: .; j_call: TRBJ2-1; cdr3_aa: CASSPTSANYNEQFF; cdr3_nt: TGCGCCAGCAGCCCAACTAGCGCGAACTACAATGAGCAGTTCTTC
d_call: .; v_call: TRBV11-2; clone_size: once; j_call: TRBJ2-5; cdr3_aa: CASSPDGDQLRQETQYF; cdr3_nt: TGTGCCAGCAGCCCGGACGGTGACCAACTGCGACAAGAGACCCAGTACTTC
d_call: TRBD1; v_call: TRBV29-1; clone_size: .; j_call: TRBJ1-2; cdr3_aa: CSVRGQGGYGYTF; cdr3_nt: TGCAGCGTTCGGGGGCAGGGGGGCTATGGCTACACCTTC
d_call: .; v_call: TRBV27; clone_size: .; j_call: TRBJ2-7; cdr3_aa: CASSFRREQYF; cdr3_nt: TGTGCCAGCAGTTTCCGTCGGGAGCAGTACTTC
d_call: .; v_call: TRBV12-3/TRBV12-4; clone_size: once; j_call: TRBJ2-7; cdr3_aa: CASSALDRFPYEQYF; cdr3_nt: TGTGCCAGCAGTGCCCTCGACAGGTTCCCCTACGAGCAGTACTTC
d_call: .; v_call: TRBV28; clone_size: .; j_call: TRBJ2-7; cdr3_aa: CASSWSGESGEQYF; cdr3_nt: TGTGCCAGCAGTTGGTCAGGGGAATCGGGGGAGCAGTACTTC
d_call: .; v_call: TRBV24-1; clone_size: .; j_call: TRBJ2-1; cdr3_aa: CATSDLDWNEQFF; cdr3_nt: TGTGCCACCAGTGATTTAGACTGGAATGAGCAGTTCTTC
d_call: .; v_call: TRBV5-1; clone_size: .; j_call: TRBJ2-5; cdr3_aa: CASSLESRGTQYF; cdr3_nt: TGCGCCAGCAGCTTGGAGTCGCGAGGGACCCAGTACTTC
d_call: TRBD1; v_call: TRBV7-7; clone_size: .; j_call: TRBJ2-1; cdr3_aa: CASSLATGLREQFF; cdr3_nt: TGTGCTAGCAGCCTGGCGACAGGGCTTCGGGAGCAGTTCTTC
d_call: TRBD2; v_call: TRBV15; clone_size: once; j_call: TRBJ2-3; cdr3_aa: CATRTHPFSGPTDTQYF; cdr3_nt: TGTGCCACCAGAACCCACCCCTTTAGCGGGCCCACAGATACGCAGTATTTT
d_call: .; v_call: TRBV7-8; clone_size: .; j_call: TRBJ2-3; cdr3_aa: CASSLAARSDTQYF; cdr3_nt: TGTGCCAGCAGCTTAGCAGCTAGATCAGATACGCAGTATTTT
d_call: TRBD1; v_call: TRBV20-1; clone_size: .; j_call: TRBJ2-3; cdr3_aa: CSASPRQGITDTQYF; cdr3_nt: TGCAGTGCTAGTCCCCGACAGGGAATAACAGATACGCAGTATTTT
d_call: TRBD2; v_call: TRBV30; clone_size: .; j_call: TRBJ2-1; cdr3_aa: CAWSGGPAGANEQFF; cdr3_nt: TGTGCCTGGAGTGGCGGCCCAGCGGGAGCTAATGAGCAGTTCTTC
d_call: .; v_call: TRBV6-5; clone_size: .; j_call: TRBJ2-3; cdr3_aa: CASKKGPGRHTQYF; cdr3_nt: TGTGCCAGCAAAAAGGGGCCGGGGAGGCATACGCAGTATTTT
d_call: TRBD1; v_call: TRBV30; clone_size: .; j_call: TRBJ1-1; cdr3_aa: CAWSAGQGMNTEAFF; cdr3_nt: TGTGCCTGGAGTGCGGGACAGGGAATGAACACTGAAGCTTTCTTT
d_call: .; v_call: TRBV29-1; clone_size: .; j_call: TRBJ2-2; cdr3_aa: CSVGGAGELFF; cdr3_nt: TGCAGCGTTGGGGGGGCCGGGGAGCTGTTTTTT
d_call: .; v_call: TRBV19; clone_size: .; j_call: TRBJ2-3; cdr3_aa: CASSISRRADTQYF; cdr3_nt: TGTGCCAGTAGTATTAGCCGGCGCGCAGATACGCAGTATTTT
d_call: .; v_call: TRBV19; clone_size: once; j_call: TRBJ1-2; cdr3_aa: CASNQGTEYGYTF; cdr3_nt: TGTGCCAGCAATCAGGGGACGGAATATGGCTACACCTTC
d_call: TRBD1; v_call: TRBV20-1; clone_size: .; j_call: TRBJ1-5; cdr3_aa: CSARDSTYQPQHF; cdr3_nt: TGCAGTGCCAGGGACAGTACCTATCAGCCCCAGCATTTT
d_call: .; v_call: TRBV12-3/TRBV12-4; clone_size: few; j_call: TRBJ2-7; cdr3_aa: CASSLQSYEQYF; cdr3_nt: TGTGCCAGCAGTTTACAGTCCTACGAGCAGTACTTC
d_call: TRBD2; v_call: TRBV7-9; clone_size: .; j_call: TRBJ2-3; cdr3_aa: CASSRDSGTSGGDTQYF; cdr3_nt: TGTGCCAGCAGCCGCGACTCCGGGACTAGCGGAGGGGATACGCAGTATTTT
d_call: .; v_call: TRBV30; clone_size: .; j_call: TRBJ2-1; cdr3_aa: CAWSESDEQFF; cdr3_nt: TGTGCCTGGAGTGAGAGCGATGAGCAGTTCTTC
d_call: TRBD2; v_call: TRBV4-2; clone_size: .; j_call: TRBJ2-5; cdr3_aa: CASSQEGGGSGRIETQYF; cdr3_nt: TGTGCCAGCAGCCAAGAAGGGGGCGGTAGCGGGAGGATTGAGACCCAGTACTTC
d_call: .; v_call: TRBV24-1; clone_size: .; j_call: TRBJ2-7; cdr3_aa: CAAFRDERSYEQYF; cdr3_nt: TGTGCCGCCTTCCGGGACGAGCGGTCGTACGAGCAGTACTTC
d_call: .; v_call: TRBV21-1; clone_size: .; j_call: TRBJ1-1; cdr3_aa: CASSKTQEAFF; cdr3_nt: TGTGCCAGCAGCAAAACCCAAGAAGCTTTCTTT
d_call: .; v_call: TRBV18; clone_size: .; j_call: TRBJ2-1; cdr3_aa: CASSPKDEQFF; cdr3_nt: TGTGCCAGCTCACCAAAAGACGAGCAGTTCTTC
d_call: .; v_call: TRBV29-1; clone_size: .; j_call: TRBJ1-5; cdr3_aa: CSVSLGTDQPQHF; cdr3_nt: TGCAGCGTTTCTCTGGGGACCGATCAGCCCCAGCATTTT
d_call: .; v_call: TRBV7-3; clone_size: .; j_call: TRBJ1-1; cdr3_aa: CASSLSRGRGAFF; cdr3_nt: TGTGCCAGCAGCTTAAGCCGGGGAAGAGGGGCTTTCTTT
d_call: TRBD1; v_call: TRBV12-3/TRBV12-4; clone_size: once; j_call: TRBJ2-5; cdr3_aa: CASRGQIQETQYF; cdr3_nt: TGTGCCAGCAGGGGACAGATCCAAGAGACCCAGTACTTC
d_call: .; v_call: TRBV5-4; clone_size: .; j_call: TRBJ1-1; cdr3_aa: CASSFGTSTNTEAFF; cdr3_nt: TGTGCCAGCAGCTTCGGGACCTCAACTAACACTGAAGCTTTCTTT
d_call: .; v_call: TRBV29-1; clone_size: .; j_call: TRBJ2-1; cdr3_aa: CSVEEVYEQFF; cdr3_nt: TGCAGCGTTGAGGAGGTCTATGAGCAGTTCTTC
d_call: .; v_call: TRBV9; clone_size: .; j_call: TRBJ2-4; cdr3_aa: CASSGELNIQYF; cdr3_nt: TGTGCCAGCAGCGGGGAGCTAAACATTCAGTACTTC
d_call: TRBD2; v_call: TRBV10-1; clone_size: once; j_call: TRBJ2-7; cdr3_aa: CASSVLEAGENEQYF; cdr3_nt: TGCGCCAGCAGTGTTTTGGAAGCGGGAGAGAACGAGCAGTACTTC